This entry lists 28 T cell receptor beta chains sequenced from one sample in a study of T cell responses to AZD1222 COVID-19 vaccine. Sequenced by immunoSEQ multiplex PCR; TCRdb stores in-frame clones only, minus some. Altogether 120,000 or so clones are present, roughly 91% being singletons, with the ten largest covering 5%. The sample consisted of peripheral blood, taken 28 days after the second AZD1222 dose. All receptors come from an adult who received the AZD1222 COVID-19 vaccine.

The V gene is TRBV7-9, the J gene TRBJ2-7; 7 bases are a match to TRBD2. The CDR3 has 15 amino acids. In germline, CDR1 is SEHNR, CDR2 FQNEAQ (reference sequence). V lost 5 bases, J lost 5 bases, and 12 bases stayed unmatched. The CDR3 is CASSPQGGVDNEQYF. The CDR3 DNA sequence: TGTGCCAGCAGCCCCCAGGGAGGGGTCGACAACGAGCAGTACTTC.

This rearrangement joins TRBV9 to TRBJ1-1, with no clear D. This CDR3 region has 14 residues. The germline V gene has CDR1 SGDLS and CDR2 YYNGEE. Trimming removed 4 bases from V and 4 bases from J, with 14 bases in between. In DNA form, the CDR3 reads TGTGCCAGCAGCAGTGGCGGATTGCGCACTGAAGCTTTCTTT. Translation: CASSSGGLRTEAFF.

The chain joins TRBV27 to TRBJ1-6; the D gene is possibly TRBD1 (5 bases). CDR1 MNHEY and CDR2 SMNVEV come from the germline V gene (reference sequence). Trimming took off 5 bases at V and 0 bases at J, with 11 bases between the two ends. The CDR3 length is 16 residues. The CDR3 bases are TGTGCCAGCAGTGGGGGGTTAAGCTCCTATAATTCACCCCTCCACTTT. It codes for CASSGGLSSYNSPLHF.

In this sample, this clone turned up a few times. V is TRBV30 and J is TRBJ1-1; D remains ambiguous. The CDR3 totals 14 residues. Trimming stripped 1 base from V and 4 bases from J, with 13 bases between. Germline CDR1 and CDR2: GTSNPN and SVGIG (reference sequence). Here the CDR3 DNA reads TGTGCCTGGAGTGGGTCCTCGTGGGGCACTGAAGCTTTCTTT. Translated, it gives CAWSGSSWGTEAFF.

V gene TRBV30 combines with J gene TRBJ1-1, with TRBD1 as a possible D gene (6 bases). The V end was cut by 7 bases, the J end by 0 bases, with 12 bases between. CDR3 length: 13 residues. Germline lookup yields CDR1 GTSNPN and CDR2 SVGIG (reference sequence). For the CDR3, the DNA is TGTGCCTTCGTCGGACAGTTGAACACTGAAGCTTTCTTT. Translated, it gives CAFVGQLNTEAFF.

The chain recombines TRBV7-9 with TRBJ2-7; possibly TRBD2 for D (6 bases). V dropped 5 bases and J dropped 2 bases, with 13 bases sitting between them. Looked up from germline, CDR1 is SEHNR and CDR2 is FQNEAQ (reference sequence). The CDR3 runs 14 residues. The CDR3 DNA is TGTGCCAGCAGCCGTAGCGGTTTACCCTACGAGCAGTACTTC. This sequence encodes CASSRSGLPYEQYF.

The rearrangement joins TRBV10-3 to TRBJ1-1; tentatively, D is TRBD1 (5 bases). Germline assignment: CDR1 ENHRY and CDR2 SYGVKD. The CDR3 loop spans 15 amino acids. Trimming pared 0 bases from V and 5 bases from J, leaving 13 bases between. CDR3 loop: CAISESFRARTEAFF. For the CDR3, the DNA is TGTGCCATCAGTGAGTCCTTCAGGGCTCGTACTGAAGCTTTCTTT.

The CDR3 spells CATRGPDTEAFF. The CDR3 nucleotides are TGTGCCACCCGCGGCCCCGACACTGAAGCTTTCTTT. V usage is TRBV15 and J usage is TRBJ1-1; D remains ambiguous. Germline CDR1 is LNHNV and CDR2 is YYDKDF (reference sequence). Trimming shortened V by 8 bases and J by 3 bases, and 10 bases separated the two germline ends. The CDR3 runs to 12 residues.

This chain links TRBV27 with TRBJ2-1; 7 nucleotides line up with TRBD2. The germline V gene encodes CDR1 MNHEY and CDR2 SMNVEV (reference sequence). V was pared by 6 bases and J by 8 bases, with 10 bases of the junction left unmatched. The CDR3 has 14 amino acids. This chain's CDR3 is CASSPEGRADEQFF. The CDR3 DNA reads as TGTGCCAGCAGCCCCGAGGGGAGGGCGGATGAGCAGTTCTTC.

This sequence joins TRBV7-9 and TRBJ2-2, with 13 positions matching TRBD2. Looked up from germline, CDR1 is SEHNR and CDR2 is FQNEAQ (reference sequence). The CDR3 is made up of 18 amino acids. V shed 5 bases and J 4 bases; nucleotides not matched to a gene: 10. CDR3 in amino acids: CASSPWGLAGQFTGELFF. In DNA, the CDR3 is TGTGCCAGCAGCCCCTGGGGACTAGCGGGACAGTTCACCGGGGAGCTGTTTTTT.

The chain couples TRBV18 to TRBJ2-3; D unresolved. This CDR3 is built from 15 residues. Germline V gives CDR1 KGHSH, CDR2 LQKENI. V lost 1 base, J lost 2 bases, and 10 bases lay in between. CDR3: CASSPQGVATDTQYF. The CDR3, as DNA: TGTGCCAGCTCACCACAGGGTGTCGCCACAGATACGCAGTATTTT. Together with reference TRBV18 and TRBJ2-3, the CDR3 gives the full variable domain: NAGVMQNPRHLVRRRGQEARLRCSPMKGHSHVYWYRQLPEEGLKFMVYLQKENIIDESGMPKERFSAEFPKEGPSILRIQQVVRGDSAAYFCASSPQGVATDTQYFGPGTRLTVL.

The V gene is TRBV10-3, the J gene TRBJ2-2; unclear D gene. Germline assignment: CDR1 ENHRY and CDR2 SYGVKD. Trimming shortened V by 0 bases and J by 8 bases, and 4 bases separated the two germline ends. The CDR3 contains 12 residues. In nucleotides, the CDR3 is TGTGCCATCAGTGAGTCGATTGGGGAGCTGTTTTTT. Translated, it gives CAISESIGELFF.

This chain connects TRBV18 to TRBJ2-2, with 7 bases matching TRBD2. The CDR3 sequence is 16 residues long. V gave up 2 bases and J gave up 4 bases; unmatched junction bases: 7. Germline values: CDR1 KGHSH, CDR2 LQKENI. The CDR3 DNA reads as TGTGCCAGCTCACCAGGGTCTAGCGGACCCACCGGGGAGCTGTTTTTT. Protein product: CASSPGSSGPTGELFF.

The CDR3 sequence is CASSLFLITGGYEQYF. The CDR3, as DNA: TGTGCCAGCAGCTTGTTTTTGATCACAGGGGGCTACGAGCAGTACTTC. The chain has TRBV5-6 and TRBJ2-7, with 8 nucleotides matching TRBD1. CDR1 is SGHDT and CDR2 is YYEEEE in the germline V gene. Losses at the gene ends were 1 base for V and 3 bases for J; bases not matched to a gene: 9. The CDR3 consists of 16 residues.

The CDR3 protein is CAWDPGSQQETQYF. As DNA, the CDR3 is TGTGCCTGGGATCCGGGATCCCAGCAAGAGACCCAGTACTTC. The V gene is TRBV30, the J gene TRBJ2-5; perhaps TRBD2 as D (5 bases). Germline V gene sequence: CDR1 GTSNPN, CDR2 SVGIG (reference sequence). This CDR3 spans 14 amino acids. The ends were cut back, 5 bases at V and 2 bases at J, with 15 bases in the middle. Full variable domain (missing parts from reference TRBV30 and TRBJ2-5): SQTIHQWPATLVQPVGSPLSLECTVEGTSNPNLYWYRQAAGRGLQLLFYSVGIGQISSEVPQNLSASRPQDRQFILSSKKLLLSDSGFYLCAWDPGSQQETQYFGPGTRLLVL.

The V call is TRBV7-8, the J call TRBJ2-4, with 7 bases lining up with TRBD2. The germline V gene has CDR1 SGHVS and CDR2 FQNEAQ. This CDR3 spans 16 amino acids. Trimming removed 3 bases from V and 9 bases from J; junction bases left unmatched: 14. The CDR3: CASSFPRGGGAPIQYF. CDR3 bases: TGTGCCAGCAGCTTTCCTAGGGGCGGGGGTGCCCCCATTCAGTACTTC.

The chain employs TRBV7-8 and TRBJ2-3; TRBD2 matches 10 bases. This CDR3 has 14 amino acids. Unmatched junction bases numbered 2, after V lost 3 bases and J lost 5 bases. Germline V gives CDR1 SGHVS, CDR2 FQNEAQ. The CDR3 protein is CASSFSGGKDTQYF. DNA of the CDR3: TGTGCCAGCAGCTTTAGCGGGGGGAAAGATACGCAGTATTTT.

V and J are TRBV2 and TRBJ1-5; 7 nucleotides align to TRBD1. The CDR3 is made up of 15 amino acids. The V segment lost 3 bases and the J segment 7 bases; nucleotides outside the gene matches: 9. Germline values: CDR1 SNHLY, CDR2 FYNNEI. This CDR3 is CASSEQAGGSQPQHF. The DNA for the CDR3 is TGTGCCAGCAGTGAGCAGGCAGGGGGATCCCAGCCCCAGCATTTT.

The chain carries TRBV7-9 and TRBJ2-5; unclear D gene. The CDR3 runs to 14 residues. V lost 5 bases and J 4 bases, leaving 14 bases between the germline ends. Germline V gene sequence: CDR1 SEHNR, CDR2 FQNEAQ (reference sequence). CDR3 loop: CASSAMSGLETQYF. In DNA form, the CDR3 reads TGTGCCAGCAGCGCTATGAGTGGGCTAGAGACCCAGTACTTC. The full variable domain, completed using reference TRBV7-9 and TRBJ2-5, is DTGVSQNPRHKITKRGQNVTFRCDPISEHNRLYWYRQTLGQGPEFLTYFQNEAQLEKSRLLSDRFSAERPKGSFSTLEIQRTEQGDSAMYLCASSAMSGLETQYFGPGTRLLVL.

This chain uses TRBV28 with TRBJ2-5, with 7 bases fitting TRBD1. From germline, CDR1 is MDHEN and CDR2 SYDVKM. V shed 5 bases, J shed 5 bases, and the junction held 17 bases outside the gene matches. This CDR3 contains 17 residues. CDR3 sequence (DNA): TGTGCCAGCAGTCGATTAGGACAGGCTAGGATGTGGGAGACCCAGTACTTC. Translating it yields CASSRLGQARMWETQYF. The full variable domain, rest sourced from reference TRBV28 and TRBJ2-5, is DVKVTQSSRYLVKRTGEKVFLECVQDMDHENMFWYRQDPGLGLRLIYFSYDVKMKEKGDIPEGYSVSREKKERFSLILESASTNQTSMYLCASSRLGQARMWETQYFGPGTRLLVL.

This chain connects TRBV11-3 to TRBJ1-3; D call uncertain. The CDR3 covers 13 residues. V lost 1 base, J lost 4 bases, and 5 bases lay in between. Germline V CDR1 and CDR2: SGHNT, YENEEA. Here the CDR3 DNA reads TGTGCCAGCAGCTTAGGTACAGGAAACACCATATATTTT. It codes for CASSLGTGNTIYF.

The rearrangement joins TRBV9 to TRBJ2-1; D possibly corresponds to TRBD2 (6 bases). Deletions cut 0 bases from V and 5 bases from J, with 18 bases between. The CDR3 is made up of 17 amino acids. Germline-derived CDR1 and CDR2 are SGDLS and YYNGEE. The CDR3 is CASSVVGGRTINNEQFF. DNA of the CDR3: TGTGCCAGCAGCGTAGTAGGAGGGCGGACCATCAACAATGAGCAGTTCTTC.

CDR3 coding DNA: TGTGCCAGCAGCCAAGATGTCGGTAGGCAGATCAGCTCCTACGAGCAGTACTTC. Protein sequence: CASSQDVGRQISSYEQYF. This rearrangement joins TRBV3-1 (or the pseudogene TRBV3-2) to TRBJ2-7; D gene uncertain. The germline V and J ends were trimmed by 0 bases and 0 bases, with 18 bases remaining between them. Germline V CDR1 and CDR2: LGHDT, YNNKEL (reference sequence). CDR3 length: 18 residues.

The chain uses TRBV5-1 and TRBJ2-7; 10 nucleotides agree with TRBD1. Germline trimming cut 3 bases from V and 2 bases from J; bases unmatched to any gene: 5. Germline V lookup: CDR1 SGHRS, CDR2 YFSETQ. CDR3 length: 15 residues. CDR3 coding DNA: TGCGCCAGCAGCTCTGGACAGGGGGGGACCTACGAGCAGTACTTC. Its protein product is CASSSGQGGTYEQYF.

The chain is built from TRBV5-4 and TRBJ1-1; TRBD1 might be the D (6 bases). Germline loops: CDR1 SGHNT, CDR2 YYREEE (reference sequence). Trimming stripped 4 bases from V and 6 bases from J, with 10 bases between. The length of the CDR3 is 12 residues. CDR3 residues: CASSNRGPEAFF. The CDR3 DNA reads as TGTGCCAGCAGCAACCGGGGGCCTGAAGCTTTCTTT.

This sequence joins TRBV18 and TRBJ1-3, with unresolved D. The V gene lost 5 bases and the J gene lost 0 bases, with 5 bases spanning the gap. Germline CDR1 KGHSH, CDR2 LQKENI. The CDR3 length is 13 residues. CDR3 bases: TGTGCCAGCTCATCGGGCTCTGGAAACACCATATATTTT. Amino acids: CASSSGSGNTIYF. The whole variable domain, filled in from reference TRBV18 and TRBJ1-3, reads NAGVMQNPRHLVRRRGQEARLRCSPMKGHSHVYWYRQLPEEGLKFMVYLQKENIIDESGMPKERFSAEFPKEGPSILRIQQVVRGDSAAYFCASSSGSGNTIYFGEGSWLTVV.

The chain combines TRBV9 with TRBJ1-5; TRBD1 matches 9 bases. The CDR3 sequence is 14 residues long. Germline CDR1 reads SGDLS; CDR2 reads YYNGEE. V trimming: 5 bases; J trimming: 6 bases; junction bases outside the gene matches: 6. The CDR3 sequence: CASSRTGDGQPQHF. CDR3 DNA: TGTGCCAGCAGTCGGACAGGGGACGGTCAGCCCCAGCATTTT. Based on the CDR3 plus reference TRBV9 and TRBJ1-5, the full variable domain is DSGVTQTPKHLITATGQRVTLRCSPRSGDLSVYWYQQSLDQGLQFLIQYYNGEERAKGNILERFSAQQFPDLHSELNLSSLELGDSALYFCASSRTGDGQPQHFGDGTRLSIL.

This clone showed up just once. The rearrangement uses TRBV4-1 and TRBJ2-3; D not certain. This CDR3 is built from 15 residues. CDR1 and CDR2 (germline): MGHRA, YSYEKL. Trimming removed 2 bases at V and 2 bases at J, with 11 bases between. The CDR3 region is CASSQSHSPTDTQYF. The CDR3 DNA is TGCGCCAGCAGCCAATCACACTCACCCACAGATACGCAGTATTTT.